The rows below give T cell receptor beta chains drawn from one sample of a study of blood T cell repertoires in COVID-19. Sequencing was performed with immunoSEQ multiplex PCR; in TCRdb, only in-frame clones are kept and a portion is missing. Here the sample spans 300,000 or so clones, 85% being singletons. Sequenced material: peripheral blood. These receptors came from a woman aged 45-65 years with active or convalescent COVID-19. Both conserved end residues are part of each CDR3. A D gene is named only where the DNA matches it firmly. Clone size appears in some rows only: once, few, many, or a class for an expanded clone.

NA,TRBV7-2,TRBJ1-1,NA,CASSLLQGNTEAFF,TGTGCCAGCAGCCTCCTGCAGGGGAACACTGAAGCTTTCTTT
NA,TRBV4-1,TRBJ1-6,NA,CASSLSGSLDSPLHF,TGCGCCAGCAGCCTTTCTGGGAGCCTGGATTCACCCCTCCACTTT
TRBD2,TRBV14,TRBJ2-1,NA,CASSHLAGNVEQFF,TGTGCCAGCAGCCACCTAGCGGGAAATGTTGAGCAGTTCTTC
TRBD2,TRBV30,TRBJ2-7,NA,CAWSSGTRYEQYF,TGTGCCTGGAGTTCCGGGACTAGATACGAGCAGTACTTC
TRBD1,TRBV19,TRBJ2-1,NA,CASTLEGQGAWEQFF,TGTGCCAGTACCTTGGAGGGACAGGGGGCCTGGGAGCAGTTCTTC
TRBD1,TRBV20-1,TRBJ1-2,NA,CSASTGDYGYTF,TGCAGTGCCAGTACAGGGGACTATGGCTACACCTTC
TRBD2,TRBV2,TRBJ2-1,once,CASSDGARGLAGGNGLFF,TGTGCCAGCAGTGATGGAGCAAGGGGGCTAGCGGGAGGAAACGGACTGTTCTTC
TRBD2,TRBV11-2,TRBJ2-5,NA,CASSSGLAGRWGSQYF,TGTGCCAGCAGCTCGGGACTAGCGGGACGCTGGGGGAGCCAGTACTTC
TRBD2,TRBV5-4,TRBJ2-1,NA,CASSLLRLAGEWVYNEQFF,TGTGCCAGCAGCTTGCTGCGACTAGCGGGAGAATGGGTCTACAATGAGCAGTTCTTC
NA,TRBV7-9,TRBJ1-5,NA,CASSREGGQPQHF,TGTGCCAGCTCCCGGGAGGGAGGCCAGCCCCAGCATTTT
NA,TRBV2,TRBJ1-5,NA,CASSDNPERPQHF,TGTGCCAGCAGTGATAACCCGGAGCGGCCCCAGCATTTT
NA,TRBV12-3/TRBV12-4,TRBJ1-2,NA,CASSLQANYGYTF,TGTGCCAGCAGCCTTCAGGCTAACTATGGCTACACCTTC
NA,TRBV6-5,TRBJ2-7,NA,CASSRAGGAYEQYF,TGTGCCAGCAGCCGAGCAGGCGGGGCCTACGAGCAGTACTTC
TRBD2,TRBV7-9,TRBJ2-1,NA,CASSLFSGRNSYNEQFF,TGTGCCAGCAGCTTATTCAGCGGGAGAAATAGTTACAATGAGCAGTTCTTC
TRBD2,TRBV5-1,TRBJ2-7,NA,CASSPGLVNEQYF,TGCGCCAGCAGCCCGGGACTAGTCAACGAGCAGTACTTC
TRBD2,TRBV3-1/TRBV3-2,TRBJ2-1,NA,CASSPRTRINEQFF,TGTGCCAGCAGCCCTCGGACTAGGATTAATGAGCAGTTCTTC
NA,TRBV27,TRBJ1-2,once,CASSQSVGAGLGYGYTF,TGTGCCAGCAGCCAGAGTGTAGGTGCAGGGCTGGGCTATGGCTACACCTTC
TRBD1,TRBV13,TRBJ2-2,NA,CASSPTRTGDDTGELFF,TGTGCCAGCAGTCCAACCAGGACAGGGGATGACACCGGGGAGCTGTTTTTT
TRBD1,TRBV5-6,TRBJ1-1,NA,CASSLVGWDRTPSTEAFF,TGTGCCAGCAGCTTAGTTGGTTGGGACAGGACTCCGAGCACTGAAGCTTTCTTT
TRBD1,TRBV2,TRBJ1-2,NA,CASSLRGQGAGGYTF,TGTGCCAGCAGCCTAAGGGGACAGGGGGCAGGTGGCTACACCTTC
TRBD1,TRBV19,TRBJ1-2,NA,CASSIEDREPKAF,TGTGCCAGTAGTATAGAGGACAGGGAGCCAAAGGCCTTC
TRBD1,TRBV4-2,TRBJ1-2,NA,CASSQVLGGSTYGYTF,TGTGCCAGCAGCCAAGTCTTAGGGGGCTCCACGTATGGCTACACCTTC
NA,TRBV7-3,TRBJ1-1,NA,CASSLERNTEAFF,TGTGCCAGCAGCTTAGAGAGAAACACTGAAGCTTTCTTT
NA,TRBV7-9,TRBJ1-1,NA,CASSSGTQGTEAFF,TGTGCCAGCAGCTCTGGGACCCAGGGGACTGAAGCTTTCTTT
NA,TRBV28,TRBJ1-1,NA,CASSLPGLNTEAFF,TGTGCCAGCAGTTTGCCAGGGTTGAACACTGAAGCTTTCTTT
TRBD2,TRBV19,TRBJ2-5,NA,CASSPLTSGPETQYF,TGTGCTAGTAGTCCCTTGACTAGCGGTCCAGAGACCCAGTACTTC
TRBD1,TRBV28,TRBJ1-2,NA,CASSKNRGDGYTF,TGTGCCAGCAGCAAAAACAGGGGAGATGGCTACACCTTC
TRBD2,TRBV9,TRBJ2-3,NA,CASSVDAGEWRDTQYF,TGTGCCAGCAGCGTAGACGCGGGAGAATGGCGAGATACGCAGTATTTT
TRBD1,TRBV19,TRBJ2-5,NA,CASSIGWKDADRGRETQYF,TGTGCCAGTAGTATAGGGTGGAAGGACGCGGACAGGGGGCGGGAGACCCAGTACTTC
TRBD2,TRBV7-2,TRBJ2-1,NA,CASSSPRGGQFF,TGTGCCAGCAGCTCACCCCGGGGGGGGCAGTTCTTC
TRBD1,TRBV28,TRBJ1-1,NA,CASSPDRGRSEAFF,TGTGCCAGCAGTCCGGACAGGGGGCGGTCAGAAGCTTTCTTT
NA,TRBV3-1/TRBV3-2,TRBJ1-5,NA,CASSHLGQPQHF,TGTGCCAGCAGCCATCTAGGTCAGCCCCAGCATTTT
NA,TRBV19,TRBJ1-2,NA,CASSIATDGLWNGYTF,TGTGCCAGTAGTATAGCCACGGACGGACTTTGGAATGGCTACACCTTC
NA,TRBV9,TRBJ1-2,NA,CASSPTGSVYGYTF,TGTGCCAGCAGCCCCACCGGGTCGGTCTATGGCTACACCTTC
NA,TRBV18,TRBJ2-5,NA,CASSPASDGLMETQYF,TGTGCCAGCTCACCGGCCAGCGACGGCCTCATGGAGACCCAGTACTTC
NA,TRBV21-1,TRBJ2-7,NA,CASSKSSEQYF,TGTGCCAGCAGCAAGTCGTCCGAGCAGTACTTC
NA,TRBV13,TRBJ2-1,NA,CASSLGTSSYNEQFF,TGTGCCAGCAGCTTAGGAACCAGCTCCTACAATGAGCAGTTCTTC
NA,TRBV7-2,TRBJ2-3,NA,CASSPGHSTDTQYF,TGTGCCAGCAGCCCAGGTCACAGCACAGATACGCAGTATTTT
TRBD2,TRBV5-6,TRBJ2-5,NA,CASSLLAGGGETQYF,TGTGCCAGCAGCCTACTAGCGGGAGGGGGAGAGACCCAGTACTTC
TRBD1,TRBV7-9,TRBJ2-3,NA,CASSQRTGVLSDTQYF,TGTGCCAGCAGCCAAAGGACAGGGGTACTGTCAGATACGCAGTATTTT
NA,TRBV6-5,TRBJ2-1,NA,CASRAPGRLFNEQFF,TGTGCCAGCAGAGCGCCAGGGAGGCTTTTCAATGAGCAGTTCTTC
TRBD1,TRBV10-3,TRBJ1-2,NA,CAISESRGTGVDYGYTF,TGTGCCATCAGTGAGTCGAGGGGGACAGGGGTTGACTATGGCTACACCTTC
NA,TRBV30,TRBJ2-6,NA,CAWSPGFSGANVLTF,TGTGCCTGGAGTCCGGGGTTCTCTGGGGCCAACGTCCTGACTTTC
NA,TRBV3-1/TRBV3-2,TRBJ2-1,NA,CASSQELAPPLSLVQFF,TGTGCCAGCAGCCAAGAATTAGCACCTCCTTTAAGTTTGGTGCAGTTCTTC
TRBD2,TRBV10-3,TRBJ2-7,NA,CAISRTSGRDYEQYF,TGTGCCATCAGCCGAACTAGCGGGAGGGACTACGAGCAGTACTTC
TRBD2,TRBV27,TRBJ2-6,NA,CASSSFRGGGSGANVLTF,TGTGCCAGCAGTTCTTTCCGCGGCGGGGGGTCTGGGGCCAACGTCCTGACTTTC
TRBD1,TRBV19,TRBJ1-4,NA,CASSPPGQGNEKLFF,TGTGCCAGTAGTCCTCCGGGACAGGGGAATGAAAAACTGTTTTTT
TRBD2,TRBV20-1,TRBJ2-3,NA,CSASGLAGGPSDTQYF,TGCAGTGCTAGTGGACTAGCGGGAGGGCCGTCCGATACGCAGTATTTT
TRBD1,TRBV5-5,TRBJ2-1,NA,CASSSGTASYNEQFF,TGTGCCAGCAGCTCCGGGACAGCCTCCTACAATGAGCAGTTCTTC
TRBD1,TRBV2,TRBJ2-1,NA,CASRGDRGGYNEQFF,TGTGCCAGCAGGGGGGACAGGGGTGGATACAATGAGCAGTTCTTC
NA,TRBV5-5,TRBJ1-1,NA,CASSDQRATEAFF,TGTGCCAGCTCCGATCAGCGAGCCACTGAAGCTTTCTTT